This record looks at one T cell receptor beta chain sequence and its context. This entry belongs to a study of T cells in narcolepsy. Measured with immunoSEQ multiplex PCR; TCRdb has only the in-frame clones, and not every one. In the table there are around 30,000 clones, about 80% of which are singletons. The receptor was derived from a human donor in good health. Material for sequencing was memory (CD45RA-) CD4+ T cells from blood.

The CDR3 loop reads CASSLVSIENEQFF. DNA for the CDR3: TGTGCCAGCAGCTTAGTTTCGATTGAGAATGAGCAGTTCTTC. V is TRBV7-6 and J is TRBJ2-1; D gene uncertain. Trimming stripped 1 base from V and 7 bases from J, with 11 bases between. The CDR3 loop spans 14 amino acids. Per the germline V gene, CDR1 is SGHVS and CDR2 is FNYEAQ.